These 6 T cell receptor beta chains were all obtained from the same sample, sequenced in a study of blood T cells in healthy people across ages. Using a J-beta primer mix together with a sample-barcoded 5' primer, a second PCR was run for roughly 6 to 12 cycles. TCRdb fed the 5' RACE reads into MiXCR, producing one record per CDR3 protein. This sample carries about a million distinct CDR3 sequences, under 50% of them seen once, and the ten largest clones take 10% to 15%. Material: blood. Every receptor here comes from a man younger than 45 in good health.

In this sample, this clonotype turned up a few times. V gene TRBV12-3 or TRBV12-4 combines with J gene TRBJ2-1; D ambiguous. Trimming pared 5 bases from V and 0 bases from J, leaving 14 bases between. This CDR3 is built from 16 residues. The CDR3 coding sequence is TGTGCCAGCAGTACCCCCGAGACGAGCTCCTACAATGAGCAGTTCTTC. It encodes CASSTPETSSYNEQFF.

This clonotype was detected only once. The chain combines TRBV29-1 with TRBJ2-7; 7 nucleotides match TRBD2. The CDR3 totals 16 residues. CDR1 is SQVTM and CDR2 is ANQGSEA in the germline V gene. V lost 2 bases and J lost 4; bases outside the gene matches: 14. The CDR3 bases are TGCAGCGTTGAAAGCAATGGGGGGGGAACGGGGTACGAGCAGTACTTC. The encoded protein is CSVESNGGGTGYEQYF.

This clonotype was observed many times. The chain couples TRBV4-1 to TRBJ2-5; D may match TRBD1 or TRBD2 (5 bases each). The CDR3 has 14 residues. Germline-derived CDR1 and CDR2 are MGHRA and YSYEKL. V shed 1 base and J shed 3 bases, with 9 bases lying between them. CDR3 nucleotides: TGCGCCAGCAGCCAAGTGGGGACCGAAGAGACCCAGTACTTC. Protein sequence: CASSQVGTEETQYF.

With respect to this clonotype: The junction does not match germline at one end; this may be a read error. V and J are TRBV30 and TRBJ2-7, with a weak D call TRBD2 (5 bases). Germline V gene sequence: CDR1 GTSNPN, CDR2 SVGIG (reference sequence). This CDR3 spans 11 amino acids. The CDR3 protein is CAGSGLNEQYF. CDR3 bases: TGTGCCGGGAGTGGACTGAACGAGCAGTACTTC. Using reference TRBV30 and TRBJ2-7 for the parts outside the CDR3, the full variable domain is SQTIHQWPATLVQPVGSPLSLECTVEGTSNPNLYWYRQAAGRGLQLLFYSVGIGQISSEVPQNLSASRPQDRQFILSSKKLLLSDSGFYLCAGSGLNEQYFGPGTRLTVT.

This clonotype was recorded many times. The CDR3 nucleotides read TGCAGCGCAGTCCTCGGGATCACCTACGAGCAGTACTTC. Translating it yields CSAVLGITYEQYF. V usage is TRBV29-1 and J usage is TRBJ2-7; the D gene is possibly TRBD2 (5 bases). The CDR3 covers 13 residues. Germline V gene lookup returns CDR1 SQVTM and CDR2 ANQGSEA. V was pared by 7 bases and J by 2 bases, with 15 bases between.

This clonotype was recorded many times. V gene TRBV29-1 combines with J gene TRBJ2-3; TRBD2 agrees at 13 bases. V trimming: 7 bases; J trimming: 9 bases; junction bases outside the gene matches: 16. This CDR3 has 16 residues. Germline CDR1 and CDR2: SQVTM and ANQGSEA. The CDR3 sequence is CSAETGTSGVFWTQYF. The CDR3 DNA reads TGCAGCGCCGAAACCGGGACTAGCGGGGTGTTTTGGACGCAGTATTTT.